Reported below is one TCR beta chain. The junction departs from the called germline gene at one end, perhaps through a read error. Per germline, CDR1 SEHNR and CDR2 FQNEAQ (reference sequence). The CDR3 sequence is 15 residues long. 13 Jbeta primers and 60 Vbeta primers were used for the PCR. Produced via immunoSEQ multiplex PCR; TCRdb's table is partial and in-frame only. This sample has 100,000 to 150,000 clones, with around 72% found just once. This specimen belongs to a study of cytomegalovirus exposure and HLA in healthy donors. The sequenced sample was PBMCs. This clonotype originated in a man aged 30-40 years in good health and CMV-seronegative. V usage is TRBV7-9 and J usage is TRBJ1-1, with D possibly matching TRBD1 (5 bases). CDR3 sequence reads: CSSSLEGILDTEAFF. CDR3 DNA: TGTTCCAGCAGTTTAGAGGGGATCTTGGACACTGAAGCTTTCTTT.